The 25 T cell receptor beta chains reported below all come from one sample, sequenced in a study of T cell repertoires in cytomegalovirus infection. TCRdb fed the reads into MiXCR, producing one record per CDR3 protein. The sample has around 630,000 distinct CDR3 sequences; roughly 26% are singletons. Sequencing was performed on CD8+ T cells from PBMCs. The receptors come from a human donor in good health (CMV status not recorded). Some clones in this sample may be carry-over from other donors' samples.

The chain employs TRBV6-6 and TRBJ2-3; the D gene is possibly TRBD2 (6 bases). Germline V gene lookup returns CDR1 MNHNY and CDR2 SVGAGI (reference sequence). The CDR3 spans 15 residues. With 2 bases removed from V and 2 bases from J, the gap between germline ends came to 11 bases. The chain's CDR3 is CASSYMGGITDTQYF. CDR3 coding DNA: TGTGCCAGCAGTTACATGGGGGGTATCACAGATACGCAGTATTTT.

The table lists this clonotype with many counts. The chain uses TRBV6-2 or TRBV6-3 and TRBJ2-5; D is uncertain. Germline V gene data show CDR1 as MNHEY and CDR2 as SVGEGT. The CDR3 spans 14 residues. V was trimmed by 5 bases and J by 0 bases, leaving 10 bases between them. The CDR3 nucleotides are TGTGCCAGCAGTCCCCGACACGACCAAGAGACCCAGTACTTC. The encoded protein is CASSPRHDQETQYF.

In its sample, this clonotype was seen a few times. The chain carries TRBV6-5 and TRBJ1-2; D is unresolved. Germline V CDR1 and CDR2: MNHEY, SVGAGI. V was trimmed by 1 base and J by 2 bases, leaving 23 bases between them. This CDR3 region has 19 residues. The chain's CDR3 is CASSYWVGGPEGLNYGYTF. The DNA of the CDR3 is TGTGCCAGCAGTTACTGGGTGGGTGGTCCGGAAGGACTCAACTATGGCTACACCTTC.

About this clonotype: This could be a read error, since a much larger clone is one nucleotide away. No conserved phenylalanine or tryptophan ends this CDR3, so it is likely a read error. The V gene is TRBV4-1, the J gene TRBJ2-1; D unresolved. Germline V CDR1 and CDR2: MGHRA, YSYEKL. Trimming pared 2 bases from V and 8 bases from J, leaving 13 bases between. The CDR3 runs to 14 residues. The CDR3 reads CASSQFSAGYEQFS. The CDR3 nucleotides read TGCGCCAGCAGCCAATTTTCAGCCGGGTATGAGCAGTTCTCC.

As concerns this clonotype: This may arise from a read error, as a much more abundant clone is one base away. The chain uses TRBV6-8 and TRBJ2-1; TRBD2 aligns across 10 bases. Germline lookup yields CDR1 MNHGY and CDR2 SAAAGT. The CDR3 has 15 residues. After removal of 5 bases from V and 8 bases from J, the junction contained 9 bases not matched to a gene. This chain's CDR3 is CASSQPAGGRDEQFF. In nucleotides, the CDR3 is TGTGCCAGCAGTCAACCAGCGGGGGGGCGTGATGAGCAGTTCTTC.

The V and J genes are TRBV28 and TRBJ1-5, with D perhaps TRBD1 (6 bases). This CDR3 comprises 18 residues. The V gene's germline CDR1 is MDHEN and CDR2 SYDVKM. Trimming removed 1 base from V and 5 bases from J, with 21 bases in between. The CDR3 DNA reads as TGTGCCAGCAGTTTATTGATTGTGGGGCAGGGGATTCATCAGCCCCAGCATTTT. Residues: CASSLLIVGQGIHQPQHF.

The chain has TRBV12-3 or TRBV12-4 and TRBJ2-4; 10 bases are a match to TRBD1. The J segment lost 4 bases and the V segment lost 3 bases, leaving 9 bases of the junction unmatched. CDR3 length: 17 residues. CDR3 sequence reads: CASSFPGQGGPKNIQYF. The CDR3 region has the DNA TGTGCCAGCAGTTTCCCCGGACAGGGGGGACCTAAAAACATTCAGTACTTC.

There are many counts of this clonotype. This sequence joins TRBV7-2 and TRBJ2-1; TRBD1 agrees at 9 bases. J was trimmed by 4 bases and V by 6 bases; bases with no gene match: 7. This CDR3 spans 15 amino acids. Germline lookup yields CDR1 SGHTA and CDR2 FQGNSA. The CDR3 nucleotides read TGTGCCAGCAGGTACCGGGACAGGGCTTACAATGAGCAGTTCTTC. It encodes CASRYRDRAYNEQFF.

V gene TRBV20-1 combines with J gene TRBJ1-6; unclear D gene. The CDR3 has 12 amino acids. V was pared by 5 bases and J by 7 bases, with 9 bases between. Germline V gives CDR1 DFQATT, CDR2 SNEGSKA (reference sequence). CDR3 nucleotides: TGCAGTGCTTTGGAGCGGAATTCACCCCTCCACTTT. Its translation: CSALERNSPLHF.

As for this clonotype: Its ends do not fully match the called genes, so a read error is possible. The gene calls are TRBV7-7 and TRBJ2-1; D might be TRBD1 (6 bases). CDR1 and CDR2 (germline): SSHAT, FNYEAQ (reference sequence). The CDR3 has 15 amino acids. CDR3 sequence (DNA): TGTGCTAGCAGCTTAGAGGCAGGGGCCCCCAATGAGCAGTTCTTC. Amino acids: CASSLEAGAPNEQFF.

This clonotype was counted at least ten times. The CDR3, as DNA: TGTGCCAGCAGCGTAAATGGGGAGGGAAACACTGAAGCTTTCTTT. Translating gives CASSVNGEGNTEAFF. V and J are TRBV9 and TRBJ1-1; D gene uncertain. Per germline, CDR1 SGDLS and CDR2 YYNGEE. CDR3 length: 15 amino acids. With 1 base removed from V and 2 bases from J, the gap between germline ends came to 12 bases.

This clonotype has a count of ten or more. The chain recombines TRBV11-3 with TRBJ2-1; D not certain. CDR1 SGHNT and CDR2 YENEEA come from the germline V gene. Between the trimmed V and J ends, which lost 1 base and 0 bases, there was a span of 7 bases. CDR3 size: 15 residues. The CDR3 sequence: CASSLGHLSYNEQFF. CDR3 DNA: TGTGCCAGCAGCTTAGGGCACCTCTCCTACAATGAGCAGTTCTTC.

The CDR3 DNA is TGTGCCAGCTCACCACCGAACACGGGGTTCCAAGAGACCCAGTACTTC. Encoded protein: CASSPPNTGFQETQYF. V and J are TRBV18 and TRBJ2-5; D possibly corresponds to TRBD2 (5 bases). V was cut by 0 bases and J by 1 base, with 12 bases left in between. Per germline, CDR1 KGHSH and CDR2 LQKENI. This CDR3 is 16 amino acids long. Looking up the rest from reference TRBV18 and TRBJ2-5 gives the full variable domain: NAGVMQNPRHLVRRRGQEARLRCSPMKGHSHVYWYRQLPEEGLKFMVYLQKENIIDESGMPKERFSAEFPKEGPSILRIQQVVRGDSAAYFCASSPPNTGFQETQYFGPGTRLLVL.

This chain joins TRBV7-9 and TRBJ2-2; 9 positions agree with TRBD1. The CDR3 consists of 13 residues. Germline trimming cut 10 bases from V and 4 bases from J; bases unmatched to any gene: 4. Germline CDR1 is SEHNR and CDR2 is FQNEAQ (reference sequence). The CDR3 is CATWTGVTGELFF. The CDR3 DNA follows: TGTGCCACCTGGACAGGGGTCACCGGGGAGCTGTTTTTT.

The chain recombines TRBV6-2 or TRBV6-3 with TRBJ2-7; D possibly corresponds to TRBD2 (6 bases). The CDR3 has 14 amino acids. V shed 5 bases and J shed 3 bases, with 14 bases lying between them. Looked up from germline, CDR1 is MNHEY and CDR2 is SVGEGT. CDR3 loop: CASSRAGGFYEQYV. The CDR3 region has the DNA TGTGCCAGCAGTAGGGCCGGGGGTTTCTACGAGCAGTACGTC.

This clonotype was detected ten times or more. This chain links TRBV7-9 with TRBJ1-1; the match to TRBD1 covers 8 bases. Germline lookup yields CDR1 SEHNR and CDR2 FQNEAQ (reference sequence). The CDR3 covers 15 residues. V shed 4 bases and J 4 bases; nucleotides not matched to a gene: 8. CDR3 nucleotide sequence: TGTGCCAGCAGCTCAAACAGGGGGACCAGCACTGAAGCTTTCTTT. Its protein product is CASSSNRGTSTEAFF. Combining the CDR3 with reference TRBV7-9 and TRBJ1-1 gives the whole variable domain DTGVSQNPRHKITKRGQNVTFRCDPISEHNRLYWYRQTLGQGPEFLTYFQNEAQLEKSRLLSDRFSAERPKGSFSTLEIQRTEQGDSAMYLCASSSNRGTSTEAFFGQGTRLTVV.

This chain joins TRBV27 and TRBJ1-2, with TRBD1 identical over 8 bases. CDR3 length: 17 residues. V lost 1 base and J lost 0; bases outside the gene matches: 7. Germline CDR1 is MNHEY and CDR2 is SMNVEV (reference sequence). CDR3 sequence reads: CASSLLTGASANYGYTF. The DNA of the CDR3 is TGTGCCAGCAGTTTATTGACAGGGGCGTCAGCTAACTATGGCTACACCTTC.

This clonotype occurred a few times. V gene TRBV4-1 combines with J gene TRBJ2-7; 9 positions match TRBD1. This CDR3 region has 14 residues. Germline V gene data show CDR1 as MGHRA and CDR2 as YSYEKL. V dropped 3 bases and J dropped 3; count of bases not matched to a gene: 3. Written as DNA, the CDR3 is TGCGCCAGCAGCCAGGTGACAGGGGGCTACGAGCAGTACTTC. Protein sequence: CASSQVTGGYEQYF.

The chain has TRBV12-5 and TRBJ1-3, with D hard to call. V lost 3 bases, J lost 2 bases, and 2 bases lay in between. The CDR3 sequence is 12 residues long. Germline CDR1 LGHNT, CDR2 FRNRAP. The CDR3 region is CASGLAGNTIYF. The CDR3 DNA sequence: TGTGCTAGTGGTTTAGCTGGAAACACCATATATTTT.

The chain recombines TRBV2 with TRBJ2-7; no reliable D call. Germline values: CDR1 SNHLY, CDR2 FYNNEI. The CDR3 spans 14 residues. The V end lost 4 bases, the J end lost 2 bases, and 12 bases lay between the germline ends. CDR3 DNA: TGTGCCAGCAGTGTTGTCGTGACGACCTACGAGCAGTACGTC. It translates to CASSVVVTTYEQYV.

V is TRBV6-6 and J is TRBJ2-5; TRBD2 matches at 7 bases. J lost 5 bases, V lost 0 bases, and 15 bases had no gene match. CDR3 size: 18 residues. Per the germline V gene, CDR1 is MNHNY and CDR2 is SVGAGI (reference sequence). The DNA of the CDR3 is TGTGCCAGCAGTTACTCGACTGGGACTACAAGCTACGGGGAGACCCAGTACTTC. Protein product: CASSYSTGTTSYGETQYF.

This clonotype was recorded at least ten times. The rearrangement joins TRBV19 to TRBJ1-1; the match to TRBD1 covers 7 bases. This CDR3 has 15 residues. V trimming: 5 bases; J trimming: 1 base; junction bases outside the gene matches: 7. Germline V gene data show CDR1 as LNHDA and CDR2 as SQIVND (reference sequence). Here the CDR3 reads CASSATGTGNTEAFF. CDR3 in DNA: TGTGCCAGTAGTGCGACAGGGACCGGGAACACTGAAGCTTTCTTT. The full variable domain, rest sourced from reference TRBV19 and TRBJ1-1, is DGGITQSPKYLFRKEGQNVTLSCEQNLNHDAMYWYRQDPGQGLRLIYYSQIVNDFQKGDIAEGYSVSREKKESFPLTVTSAQKNPTAFYLCASSATGTGNTEAFFGQGTRLTVV.

This clonotype was recorded a few times. This chain links TRBV29-1 with TRBJ2-1; D tentatively fits TRBD1 or TRBD2 (5 bases each). Trimming removed 1 base at V and 5 bases at J, with 9 bases between. Germline-derived CDR1 and CDR2 are SQVTM and ANQGSEA. The CDR3 has 13 amino acids. CDR3 DNA: TGCAGCGTTGAAGGAAGAGGGGACAATGAGCAGTTCTTC. Translation gives CSVEGRGDNEQFF.

This clonotype appeared a few times. This chain links TRBV28 with TRBJ1-5; 7 nucleotides line up with TRBD1. CDR1 MDHEN and CDR2 SYDVKM come from the germline V gene. This CDR3 region has 16 residues. J was trimmed by 1 base and V by 3 bases; bases with no gene match: 6. CDR3 coding DNA: TGTGCCAGCAGTTTCCGACAGGGAGGGAGCAATCAGCCCCAGCATTTT. Amino acids: CASSFRQGGSNQPQHF.

The gene calls are TRBV6-5 and TRBJ2-1, with D perhaps TRBD1 (6 bases). Trimming shortened V by 6 bases and J by 8 bases, and 23 bases separated the two germline ends. The germline V gene has CDR1 MNHEY and CDR2 SVGAGI. The CDR3 contains 16 residues. As DNA, the CDR3 is TGTGCCAGCAGCCTAAGGGCGGCAGGGGCTATCGATGAGCAGTTCTTC. Protein product: CASSLRAAGAIDEQFF.